This T cell receptor beta chain emerged from a study of identical twins. Study-level findings and limits: Insertions were reduced in abundant cord blood beta clonotypes but not in memory repertoires. Compared with unrelated sharing, twin-shared out-of-frame alpha sequences had more low-probability sequences.

TCRdb itself ran the 5' RACE reads through MiXCR, one entry per CDR3 protein. The table records 500,000 to 650,000 distinct CDR3 sequences, about a fifth of them present only once. CDR1 and CDR2 (germline): SQVTM, ANQGSEA. The V and J ends lost 7 bases and 5 bases, in that order; junction bases with no gene match: 8. This CDR3 contains 13 residues. A word on this clonotype: Its antigen is undetermined.

The data were also submitted as part of a second study, on yellow fever vaccine responses in identical twins.

The specimen was CD4+ T cells sorted from blood. This sequence originates from a young woman in good health. The chain links TRBV29-1 to TRBJ2-1; TRBD1 agrees at 7 bases. The CDR3 loop reads CSGDRVIDNEQFF. The CDR3 nucleotides read TGCAGCGGAGACAGGGTTATCGACAATGAGCAGTTCTTC.